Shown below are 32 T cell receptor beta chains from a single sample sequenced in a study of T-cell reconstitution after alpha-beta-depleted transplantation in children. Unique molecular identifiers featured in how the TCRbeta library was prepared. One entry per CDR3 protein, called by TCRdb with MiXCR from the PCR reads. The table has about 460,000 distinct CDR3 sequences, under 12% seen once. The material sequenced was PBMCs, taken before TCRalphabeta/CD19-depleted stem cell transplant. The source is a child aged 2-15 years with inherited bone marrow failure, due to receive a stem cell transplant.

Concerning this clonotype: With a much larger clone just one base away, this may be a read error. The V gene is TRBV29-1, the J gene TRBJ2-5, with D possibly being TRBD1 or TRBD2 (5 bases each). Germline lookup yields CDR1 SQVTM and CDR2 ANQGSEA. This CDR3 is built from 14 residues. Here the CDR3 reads CSVVGEGGQETQHF. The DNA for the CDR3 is TGCAGCGTGGTCGGCGAGGGTGGACAAGAGACCCAGCACTTC.

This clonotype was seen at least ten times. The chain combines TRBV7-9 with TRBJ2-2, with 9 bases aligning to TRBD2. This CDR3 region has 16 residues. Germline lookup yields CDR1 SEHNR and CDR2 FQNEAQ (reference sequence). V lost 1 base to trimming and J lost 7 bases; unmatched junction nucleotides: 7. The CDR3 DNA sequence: TGTGCCAGCAGCTTAGATGCTAGCGGGATAATCGGGGAGCTGTTTTTT. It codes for CASSLDASGIIGELFF.

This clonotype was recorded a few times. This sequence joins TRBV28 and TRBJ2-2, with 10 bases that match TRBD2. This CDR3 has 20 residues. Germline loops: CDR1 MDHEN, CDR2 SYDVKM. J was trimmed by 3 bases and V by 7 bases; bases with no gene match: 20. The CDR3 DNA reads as TGTGCCAGCACCCCTTCCGGGACTAGCGAAGGTCTATTTCACACCGGGGAGCTGTTTTTT. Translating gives CASTPSGTSEGLFHTGELFF.

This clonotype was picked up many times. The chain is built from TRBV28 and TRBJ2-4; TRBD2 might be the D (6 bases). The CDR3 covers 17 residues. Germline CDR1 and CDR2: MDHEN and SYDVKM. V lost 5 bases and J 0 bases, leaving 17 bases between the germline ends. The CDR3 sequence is CASSLGGAQIAKNIQYF. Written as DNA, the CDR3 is TGTGCCAGCAGTCTGGGCGGGGCCCAAATAGCCAAAAACATTCAGTACTTC.

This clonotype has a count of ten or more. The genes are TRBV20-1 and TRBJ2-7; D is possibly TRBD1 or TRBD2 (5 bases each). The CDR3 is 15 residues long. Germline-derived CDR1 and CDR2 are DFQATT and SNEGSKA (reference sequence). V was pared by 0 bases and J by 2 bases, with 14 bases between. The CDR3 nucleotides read TGCAGTGCTAGAGATGGGACCGCGTATACCTACGAGCAGTACTTC. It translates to CSARDGTAYTYEQYF.

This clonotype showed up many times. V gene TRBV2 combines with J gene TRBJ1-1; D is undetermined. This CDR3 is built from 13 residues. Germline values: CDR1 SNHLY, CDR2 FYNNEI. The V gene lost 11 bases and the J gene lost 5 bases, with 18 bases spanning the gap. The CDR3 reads CAGRHGMGTEAFF. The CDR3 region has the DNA TGTGCCGGACGACACGGGATGGGGACTGAAGCTTTCTTT.

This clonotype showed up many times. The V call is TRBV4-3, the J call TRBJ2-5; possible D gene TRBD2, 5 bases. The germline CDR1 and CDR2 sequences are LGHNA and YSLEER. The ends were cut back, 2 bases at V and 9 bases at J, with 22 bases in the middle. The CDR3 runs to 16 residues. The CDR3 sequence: CASSQKVAPAISAQYF. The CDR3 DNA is TGCGCCAGCAGCCAAAAAGTAGCGCCCGCGATTTCGGCCCAGTACTTC.

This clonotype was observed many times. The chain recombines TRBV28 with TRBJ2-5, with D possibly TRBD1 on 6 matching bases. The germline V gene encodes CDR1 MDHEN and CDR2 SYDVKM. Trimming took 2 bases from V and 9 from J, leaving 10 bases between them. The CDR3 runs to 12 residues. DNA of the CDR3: TGTGCCAGCAGTTTAAGGGGGAAGGCCCAGTACTTC. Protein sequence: CASSLRGKAQYF.

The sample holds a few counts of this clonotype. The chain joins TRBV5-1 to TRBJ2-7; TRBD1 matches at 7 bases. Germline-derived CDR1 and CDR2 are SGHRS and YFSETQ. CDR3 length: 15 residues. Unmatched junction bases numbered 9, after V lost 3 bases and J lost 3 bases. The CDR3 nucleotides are TGCGCCAGCAGCTCCCTAGGGGGCGGACTCTACGAGCAGTACTTC. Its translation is CASSSLGGGLYEQYF.

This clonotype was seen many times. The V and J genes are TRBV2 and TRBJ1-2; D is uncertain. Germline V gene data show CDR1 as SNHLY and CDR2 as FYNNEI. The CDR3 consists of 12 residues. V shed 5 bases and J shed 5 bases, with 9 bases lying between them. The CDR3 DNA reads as TGTGCCAGCAGTCCTAGATTGTATGGCTACACCTTC. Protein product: CASSPRLYGYTF.

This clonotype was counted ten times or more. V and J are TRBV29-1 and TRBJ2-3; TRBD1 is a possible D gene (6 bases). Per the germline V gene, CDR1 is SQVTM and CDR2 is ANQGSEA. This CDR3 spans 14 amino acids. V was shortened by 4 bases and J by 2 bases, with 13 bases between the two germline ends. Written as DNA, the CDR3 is TGCAGCGTTGCTGAGACAGGCCCCACAGATACGCAGTATTTT. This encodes CSVAETGPTDTQYF.

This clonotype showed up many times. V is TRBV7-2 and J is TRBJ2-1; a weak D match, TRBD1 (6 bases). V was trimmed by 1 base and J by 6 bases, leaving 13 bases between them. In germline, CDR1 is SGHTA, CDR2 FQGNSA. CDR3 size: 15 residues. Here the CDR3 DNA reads TGTGCCAGCAGCTTAGAGAGAACAGGGACCAATGAGCAGTTCTTC. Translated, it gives CASSLERTGTNEQFF.

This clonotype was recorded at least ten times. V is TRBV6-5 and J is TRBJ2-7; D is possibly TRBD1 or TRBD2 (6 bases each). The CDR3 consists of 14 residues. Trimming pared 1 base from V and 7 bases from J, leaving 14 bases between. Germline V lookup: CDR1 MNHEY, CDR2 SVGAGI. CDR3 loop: CASSYYGRGGEQYF. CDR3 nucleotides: TGTGCCAGCAGTTACTACGGGAGAGGGGGGGAGCAGTACTTC.

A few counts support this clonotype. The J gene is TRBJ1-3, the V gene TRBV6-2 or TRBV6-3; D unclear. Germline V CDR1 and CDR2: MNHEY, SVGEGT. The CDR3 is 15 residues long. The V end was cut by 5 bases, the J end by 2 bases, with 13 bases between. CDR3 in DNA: TGTGCCAGCAGTGCCCACTCCGGGACTGGAAACACCATATATTTT. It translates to CASSAHSGTGNTIYF.

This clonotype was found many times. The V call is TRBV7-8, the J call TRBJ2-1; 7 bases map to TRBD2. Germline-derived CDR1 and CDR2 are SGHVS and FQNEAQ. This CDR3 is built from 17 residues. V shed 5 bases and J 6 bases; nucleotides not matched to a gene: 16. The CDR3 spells CASSPQRLAPWGNEQFF. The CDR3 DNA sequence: TGTGCCAGCAGCCCGCAAAGACTAGCCCCCTGGGGCAATGAGCAGTTCTTC.

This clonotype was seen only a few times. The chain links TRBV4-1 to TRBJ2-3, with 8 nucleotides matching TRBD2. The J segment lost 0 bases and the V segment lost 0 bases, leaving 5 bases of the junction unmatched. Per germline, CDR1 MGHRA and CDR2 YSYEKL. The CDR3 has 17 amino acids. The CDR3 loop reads CASSQDSASGSTDTQYF. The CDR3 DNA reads TGCGCCAGCAGCCAAGATTCCGCTAGCGGGAGCACAGATACGCAGTATTTT.

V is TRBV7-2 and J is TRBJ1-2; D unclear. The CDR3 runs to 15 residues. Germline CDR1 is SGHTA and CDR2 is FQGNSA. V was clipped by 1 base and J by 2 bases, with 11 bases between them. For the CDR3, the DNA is TGTGCCAGCAGCTTAGAGGAGGGTCGGAACTATGGCTACACCTTC. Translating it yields CASSLEEGRNYGYTF.

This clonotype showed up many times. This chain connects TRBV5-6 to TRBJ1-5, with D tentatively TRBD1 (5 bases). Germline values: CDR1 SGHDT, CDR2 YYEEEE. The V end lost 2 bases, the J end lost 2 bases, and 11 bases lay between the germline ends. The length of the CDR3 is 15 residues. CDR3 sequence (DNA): TGTGCCAGCAGCTTAAGGGGTTACGGCAATCAGCCCCAGCATTTT. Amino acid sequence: CASSLRGYGNQPQHF.

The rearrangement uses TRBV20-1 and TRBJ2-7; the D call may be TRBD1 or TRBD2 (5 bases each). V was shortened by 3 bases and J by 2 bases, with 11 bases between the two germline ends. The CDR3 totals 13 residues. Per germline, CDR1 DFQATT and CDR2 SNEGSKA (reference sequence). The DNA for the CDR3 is TGCAGTGCTAGGGGGACGGACCCCTACGAGCAGTACTTC. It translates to CSARGTDPYEQYF.

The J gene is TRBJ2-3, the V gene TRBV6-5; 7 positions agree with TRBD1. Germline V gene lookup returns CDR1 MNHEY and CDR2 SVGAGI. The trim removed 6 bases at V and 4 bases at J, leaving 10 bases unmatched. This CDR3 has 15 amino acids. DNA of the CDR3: TGTGCCAGCAGCCCCCGGACAGGAGCGGCAGATACGCAGTATTTT. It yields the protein CASSPRTGAADTQYF.

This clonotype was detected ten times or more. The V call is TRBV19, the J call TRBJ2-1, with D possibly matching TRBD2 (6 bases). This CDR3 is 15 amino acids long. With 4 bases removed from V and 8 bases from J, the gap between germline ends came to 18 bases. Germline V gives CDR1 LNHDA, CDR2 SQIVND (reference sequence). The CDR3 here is CASSKGGRRTDEQFF. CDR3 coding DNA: TGTGCCAGTAGTAAGGGAGGACGACGTACGGATGAGCAGTTCTTC.

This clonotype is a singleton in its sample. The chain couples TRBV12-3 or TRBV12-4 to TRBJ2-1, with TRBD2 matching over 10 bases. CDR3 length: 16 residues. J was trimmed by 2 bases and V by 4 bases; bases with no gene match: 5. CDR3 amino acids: CASSSGLAAAYNEQFF. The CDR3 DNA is TGTGCCAGCAGTTCAGGACTAGCGGCCGCCTACAATGAGCAGTTCTTC.

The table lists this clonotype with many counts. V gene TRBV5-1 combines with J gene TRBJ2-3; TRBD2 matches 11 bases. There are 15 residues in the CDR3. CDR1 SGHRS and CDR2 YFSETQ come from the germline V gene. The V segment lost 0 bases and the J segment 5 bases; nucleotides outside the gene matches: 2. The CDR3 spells CASSLGGLAGDTQYF. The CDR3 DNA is TGCGCCAGCAGCTTGGGAGGACTAGCGGGAGATACGCAGTATTTT.

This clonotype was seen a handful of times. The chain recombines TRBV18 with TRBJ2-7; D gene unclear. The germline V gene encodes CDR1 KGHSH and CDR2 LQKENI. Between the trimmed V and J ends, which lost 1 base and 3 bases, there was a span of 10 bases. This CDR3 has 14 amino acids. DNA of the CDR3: TGTGCCAGCTCACCACAATATCTTGGCTACGAGCAGTACTTC. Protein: CASSPQYLGYEQYF.

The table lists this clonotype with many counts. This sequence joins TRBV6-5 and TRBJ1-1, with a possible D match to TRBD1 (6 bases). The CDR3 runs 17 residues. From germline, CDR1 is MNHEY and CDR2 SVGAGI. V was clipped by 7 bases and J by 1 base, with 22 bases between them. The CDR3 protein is CASTRRGHPAGNTEAFF. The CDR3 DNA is TGTGCCAGCACCCGAAGGGGACACCCTGCCGGGAACACTGAAGCTTTCTTT.

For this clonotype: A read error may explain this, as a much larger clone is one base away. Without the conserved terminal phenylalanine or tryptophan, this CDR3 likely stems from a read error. The CDR3 reads CASVRTSGSYNEQFV. CDR3 in DNA: TGTGCCAGTGTTAGGACTAGCGGGAGCTACAATGAGCAGTTCGTC. The chain recombines TRBV12-3 or TRBV12-4 with TRBJ2-1; TRBD2 matches 13 bases. Losses at the gene ends were 9 bases for V and 3 bases for J; bases not matched to a gene: 5. CDR3 size: 15 residues.

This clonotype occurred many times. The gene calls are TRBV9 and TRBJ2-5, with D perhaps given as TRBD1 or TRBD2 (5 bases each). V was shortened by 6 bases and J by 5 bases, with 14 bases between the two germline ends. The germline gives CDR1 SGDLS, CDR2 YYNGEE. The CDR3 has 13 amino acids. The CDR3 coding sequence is TGTGCCAGCACCCCGGGGCCCCAGGAGACCCAGTACTTC. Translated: CASTPGPQETQYF.

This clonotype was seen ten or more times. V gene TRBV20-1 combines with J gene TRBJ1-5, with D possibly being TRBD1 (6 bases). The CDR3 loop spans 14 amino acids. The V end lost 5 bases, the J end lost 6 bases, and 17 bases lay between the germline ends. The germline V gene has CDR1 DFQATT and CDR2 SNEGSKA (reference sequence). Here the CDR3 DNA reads TGCAGTGCTCCGCTAGGGGGATATGGTCAGCCCCAGCATTTT. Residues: CSAPLGGYGQPQHF.

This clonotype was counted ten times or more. This chain's CDR3 is CASSYPGGAEQFF. The CDR3 DNA sequence: TGCGCCAGCAGCTACCCAGGTGGAGCTGAGCAGTTCTTC. This chain links TRBV5-1 with TRBJ2-1, with no clear D. Germline V gene sequence: CDR1 SGHRS, CDR2 YFSETQ. Trimming shortened V by 3 bases and J by 9 bases, and 13 bases separated the two germline ends. The CDR3 loop spans 13 amino acids.

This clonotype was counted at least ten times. CDR3: CASSDVAGGDPPYYNEQFF. DNA for the CDR3: TGTGCCAGCAGTGACGTAGCGGGAGGTGACCCACCCTACTACAATGAGCAGTTCTTC. The chain joins TRBV25-1 to TRBJ2-1; 10 bases align to TRBD2. In germline, CDR1 is MGHDK, CDR2 SYGVNS. V trimming: 3 bases; J trimming: 3 bases; junction bases outside the gene matches: 14. CDR3 size: 19 residues.

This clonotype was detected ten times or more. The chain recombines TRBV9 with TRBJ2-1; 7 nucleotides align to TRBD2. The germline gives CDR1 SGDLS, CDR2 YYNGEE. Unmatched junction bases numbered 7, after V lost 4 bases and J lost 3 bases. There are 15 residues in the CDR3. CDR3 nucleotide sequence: TGTGCCAGCAGCCTTGGAGGGACTAACTACAATGAGCAGTTCTTC. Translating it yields CASSLGGTNYNEQFF.

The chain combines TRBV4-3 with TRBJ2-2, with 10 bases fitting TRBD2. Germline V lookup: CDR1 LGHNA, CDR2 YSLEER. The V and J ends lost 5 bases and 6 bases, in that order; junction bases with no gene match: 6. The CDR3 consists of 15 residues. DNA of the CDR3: TGCGCCAGCAGCGCGAGCGGGAGGGCCGCCGGGGAGCTGTTTTTT. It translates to CASSASGRAAGELFF.